This is a list of T cell receptor beta chains from one sample in a study of blood T cell repertoires in COVID-19. Method: immunoSEQ multiplex PCR; TCRdb's copy keeps in-frame clones and lacks some. The repertoire holds about 110,000 clones, with 70% to 90% as singletons. Sequenced input: peripheral blood. Every receptor here comes from a human donor in a cohort sampled during active COVID-19. Both conserved end residues are part of each CDR3. The order of the fields is V gene, clone size, J gene, D gene, CDR3 DNA, CDR3 protein. The D gene is left open where the match is weak. Clone size is given for some rows only: seen once, a few or many times, or a class if the clone is expanded.

TRBV29-1	NA	TRBJ1-1	NA	TGCAGCGTTGGCTTCGACAGGATGAACACTGAAGCTTTCTTT	CSVGFDRMNTEAFF
TRBV24-1	NA	TRBJ2-5	NA	TGTGCCACCAGTGATACAGGGTCGGAGACCCAGTACTTC	CATSDTGSETQYF
TRBV29-1	NA	TRBJ2-1	NA	TGCAGCGTTCTCACAACGTACAATGAGCAGTTCTTC	CSVLTTYNEQFF
TRBV27	NA	TRBJ1-1	TRBD1	TGTGCCAGCAGTTTTAGGGGACAGCTTTCCGAAGCTTTCTTT	CASSFRGQLSEAFF
TRBV5-1	NA	TRBJ2-5	NA	TGCGCCAGCAGCTTGGTGGGCTTCGAGCAAGAGACCCAGTACTTC	CASSLVGFEQETQYF
TRBV6-5	NA	TRBJ2-6	NA	TGTGCCAGCATCATGGGGGGATCTGGGGCCAACGTCCTGACTTTC	CASIMGGSGANVLTF
TRBV6-4	NA	TRBJ2-1	TRBD2	TGTGCCAGCAGTGAAGGGAGGGCCACCTACAATGAGCAGTTCTTC	CASSEGRATYNEQFF
TRBV29-1	NA	TRBJ2-5	NA	TGCAGCTCCCTCCTGGGGGGCCAAGAGACCCAGTACTTC	CSSLLGGQETQYF
TRBV11-2	NA	TRBJ2-4	TRBD1	TGTGCCAGCAGCTTAGACTGGACAGGGGGCACGGTAATAGCCAAAAACATTCAGTACTTC	CASSLDWTGGTVIAKNIQYF
TRBV11-2	NA	TRBJ2-3	NA	TGTGCCAGCAGCTTCGAAGATTTCGGGGATACGCAGTATTTT	CASSFEDFGDTQYF
TRBV2	NA	TRBJ1-5	NA	TGTGCCAGCACGGGGGAGGGGAAAGGTCAGCCCCAGCATTTT	CASTGEGKGQPQHF
TRBV19	NA	TRBJ2-2	NA	TGTGCCAGTACCCCCGCCCAGGGGAACACCGGGGAGCTGTTTTTT	CASTPAQGNTGELFF
TRBV4-3	once	TRBJ1-4	TRBD1	TGCGCCAGCAGCCGAGATTACAGGGGGAAGGAAAAACTGTTTTTT	CASSRDYRGKEKLFF
TRBV9	once	TRBJ1-1	NA	TGTGCCAGCACCCAGGGGTTGATGAACACTGAAGCTTTCTTT	CASTQGLMNTEAFF
TRBV5-5	NA	TRBJ2-7	NA	TGTGCCAGCAGCTTGGTACGGGACACCGTCTTTTACGAGCAGTACTTC	CASSLVRDTVFYEQYF
TRBV30	NA	TRBJ2-6	TRBD1	TGTGCCTGGAGTCCTCCCCGGGACAGGGGACTAACTGGGGCCAACGTCCTGACTTTC	CAWSPPRDRGLTGANVLTF
TRBV3-1/TRBV3-2	NA	TRBJ1-4	NA	TGTGCCAGCAGCCTTCTAAATGAAAAACTGTTTTTT	CASSLLNEKLFF
TRBV7-3	NA	TRBJ2-2	TRBD2	TGTGCCAGCAGCCTTGGGACTAGCGCAAACACCGGGGAGCTGTTTTTT	CASSLGTSANTGELFF
TRBV9	NA	TRBJ2-2	NA	TGTGCCAGCAGCGTAGCGAGAGGCACCACGGGCACCGGGGAGCTGTTTTTT	CASSVARGTTGTGELFF
TRBV28	NA	TRBJ1-1	TRBD1	TGTGCCAGCAGTTTAGGTAGGGGGCTGGGTGAAGCTTTCTTT	CASSLGRGLGEAFF